The rows below give T cell receptor beta chains drawn from one sample of a study of glioma-infiltrating T cells. TCRdb ran MiXCR on the multiplex PCR reads and lists one entry per CDR3 protein. The sample contains some 160,000 distinct CDR3 sequences, approximately 40% of which appear only once. The specimen sequenced was glioma tissue, nonneoplastic brain tissue, or PBMCs (not recorded which). Every receptor here comes from a human donor with low-grade glioma or glioblastoma, undergoing nonglioma brain surgery, or in good health (not recorded which). The CDR3 runs from the conserved cysteine through the conserved F or W. A D gene is named only where the DNA matches it firmly. Some rows have no size entry. The others give once, few or many, or a class for an expanded clone.

clone_size	j_call	d_call	v_call	cdr3_aa	cdr3_nt
few	TRBJ2-5	TRBD1	TRBV6-1	CASSPTSGTGRRETQYF	TGTGCCAGCAGCCCCACGTCGGGGACAGGGAGGCGGGAGACCCAGTACTTC
many	TRBJ1-5	TRBD1	TRBV28	CASTKMDRGGQPQHF	TGTGCCAGCACAAAAATGGACAGGGGAGGTCAGCCCCAGCATTTT
once	TRBJ2-4	NA	TRBV3-1	CASSKTGTYKNIQYF	TGTGCCAGCAGCAAAACCGGGACTTACAAAAACATTCAGTACTTC
many	TRBJ2-1	NA	TRBV19	CASSRTGAYNEQFF	TGTGCCAGTAGTAGGACGGGGGCTTACAATGAGCAGTTCTTC
many	TRBJ1-2	NA	TRBV6-1	CASSYERASYGYTF	TGTGCCAGCAGTTATGAGAGGGCGAGCTATGGCTACACCTTC
many	TRBJ2-2	NA	TRBV15	CATSRDLDGELFF	TGTGCCACCAGCAGAGATTTAGACGGGGAGCTGTTTTTT
medium-sized	TRBJ2-3	NA	TRBV27	CASSLPDTQYF	TGTGCCAGCAGTTTACCAGATACGCAGTATTTT
NA	TRBJ2-1	NA	TRBV3-1	CASSSPGLMQFF	TGTGCCAGCAGCTCCCCGGGACTGATGCAGTTCTTC
NA	TRBJ1-2	TRBD1	TRBV27	CASSFLDRGSPLHF	TGTGCCAGCAGTTTCCTGGACAGGGGTTCACCCCTCCACTTC
few	TRBJ1-3	NA	TRBV28	CASSFLSGAPGSGNTIYF	TGTGCCAGCAGTTTCTTATCGGGGGCTCCGGGCTCTGGAAACACCATATATTTT
many	TRBJ2-3	NA	TRBV20-1	CSARGVGGTQYF	TGCAGTGCTAGAGGTGTCGGCGGTACGCAGTATTTT
NA	TRBJ2-1	TRBD2	TRBV18	CASSQGLDFDEQLF	TGTGCCAGCTCCCAGGGACTAGATTTCGATGAGCAGTTATTC
few	TRBJ2-3	NA	TRBV12-3/TRBV12-4	CASRTFPDTQYF	TGTGCCAGCAGAACATTTCCAGATACGCAGTATTTT
NA	TRBJ2-1	NA	TRBV11-2	CASSLTVKQFF	TGTGCCAGCAGCTTAACGGTTAAGCAGTTCTTC
many	TRBJ2-7	NA	TRBV2	CASRSKLLYEQYF	TGTGCCAGCAGATCCAAACTCCTCTACGAGCAGTACTTC
NA	TRBJ2-3	NA	TRBV11-2	CASSTRRLGGGDTQYF	TGTGCCAGCAGCACACGGAGGCTAGGGGGGGGAGATACGCAGTATTTT
NA	TRBJ1-2	NA	TRBV2	CASSEAPGRGYGYTF	TGTGCCAGCAGTGAAGCTCCGGGACGCGGCTATGGCTACACCTTC
NA	TRBJ1-2	NA	TRBV29-1	CSVKVTNLGDGYTF	TGCAGCGTTAAGGTCACGAACTTGGGGGATGGCTACACCTTC
NA	TRBJ2-1	TRBD1	TRBV28	CASSPLTGTASYNEQLF	TGTGCCAGCAGTCCCTTGACCGGGACAGCATCCTACAATGAGCAGTTATTC
many	TRBJ1-1	NA	TRBV19	CASSIRDTEAFF	TGTGCCAGTAGTATCCGGGACACTGAAGCTTTCTTT
once	TRBJ2-1	NA	TRBV11-1	CASSLGAGLFHEQFF	TGTGCCAGCAGCTTAGGGGCAGGGCTCTTCCATGAGCAGTTCTTC
many	TRBJ2-7	TRBD2	TRBV6-1	CASRILAGGEQYF	TGTGCCAGCAGAATCCTAGCGGGAGGCGAGCAGTACTTC
NA	TRBJ2-1	TRBD2	TRBV2	CGSRQLADSYNEQFF	TGTGGCAGCAGACAACTAGCGGATTCTTACAATGAGCAGTTCTTC
many	TRBJ1-5	NA	TRBV6-1	CASSYGQIDSNQPQHF	TGTGCCAGCAGTTATGGACAGATCGATAGCAATCAGCCCCAGCATTTT
NA	TRBJ2-3	TRBD1	TRBV10-3	CAISEGQDPITDTQYF	TGTGCCATCAGTGAGGGACAGGACCCTATCACAGATACCCAGTATTTT
NA	TRBJ2-1	NA	TRBV5-1	CASSLAGLPEQFF	TGCGCCAGCAGCTTGGCCGGTTTGCCTGAGCAGTTCTTC
NA	TRBJ2-5	NA	TRBV19	CASSHLGLAKTQYF	TGTGCCAGTAGTCACCTTGGACTGGCGAAGACCCAGTACTTC
many	TRBJ2-7	NA	TRBV7-2	CASSLASTYEQYF	TGTGCCAGCAGCTTGGCCAGCACCTACGAGCAGTACTTC
many	TRBJ2-1	NA	TRBV6-1	CASIRDNEQFF	TGTGCCAGCATAAGGGACAATGAGCAGTTCTTC
NA	TRBJ2-1	NA	TRBV28	CASSISVTEEQFF	TGTGCCAGCAGTATTAGCGTCACGGAGGAGCAGTTCTTC
NA	TRBJ2-1	NA	TRBV20-1	CSARGGSGNEQFF	TGCAGTGCTAGAGGAGGGAGTGGCAATGAGCAGTTCTTC
many	TRBJ2-4	TRBD2	TRBV27	CASSSGSGENIQYF	TGTGCCAGCAGTTCGGGTAGCGGGGAAAACATTCAGTACTTC
NA	TRBJ2-1	TRBD2	TRBV2	CASKGGLVGAGYNEQFF	TGTGCCAGCAAGGGGGGACTAGTGGGAGCGGGCTACAATGAGCAGTTCTTC
few	TRBJ2-7	TRBD1	TRBV10-3	CAITQVQGGEQYF	TGTGCCATCACCCAAGTACAGGGGGGCGAGCAGTACTTC
NA	TRBJ1-5	NA	TRBV28	CASSFSVLRNQPQHF	TGTGCCAGCAGTTTTTCGGTCTTGCGCAATCAGCCCCAGCATTTT
NA	TRBJ2-7	NA	TRBV4-1	CASSQDPEGLVAENTGEQYF	TGCGCCAGCAGCCAAGATCCAGAGGGCTTGGTAGCAGAGAACACCGGCGAGCAGTACTTC
many	TRBJ1-6	TRBD1	TRBV20-1	CSAIPGTGNSPLHF	TGCAGTGCCATCCCCGGGACAGGGAATTCACCCCTCCACTTT
many	TRBJ2-3	NA	TRBV2	CASRGDSPPDTQYF	TGTGCCAGCAGAGGGGACTCACCCCCAGATACGCAGTATTTT
NA	TRBJ2-5	NA	TRBV7-9	CASSSTTSPLQETQYF	TGTGCCAGCAGCTCAACAACTAGCCCACTCCAAGAGACCCAGTACTTC
many	TRBJ2-7	TRBD1	TRBV27	CASSSRGPSYEQYF	TGTGCCAGCAGTTCCAGGGGGCCCTCCTACGAGCAGTACTTC
many	TRBJ2-5	NA	TRBV7-9	CASRGETQYF	TGTGCCAGCAGGGGCGAGACCCAGTACTTC
NA	TRBJ2-5	TRBD2	TRBV4-2	CASSLDPGLAGTQYF	TGTGCCAGCAGCTTGGACCCGGGACTAGCAGGGACCCAGTACTTC
NA	TRBJ1-1	NA	TRBV7-2	CASSQDTTGDSEAFF	TGTGCCAGCAGCCAGGATACGACAGGAGACAGTGAAGCTTTCTTT
few	TRBJ2-5	NA	TRBV10-3	CAITPSRQETQYF	TGTGCCATCACCCCCAGCAGGCAAGAGACCCAGTACTTC
many	TRBJ1-6	NA	TRBV10-3	CAISEQAGVGSPLHF	TGTGCCATCAGTGAGCAGGCAGGGGTTGGTTCACCCCTCCACTTT
few	TRBJ1-5	NA	TRBV4-1	CASSQDRPTRDQPQHF	TGCGCCAGCAGCCAGGATCGACCGACCCGGGACCAGCCCCAGCATTTT
NA	TRBJ2-7	NA	TRBV12-3/TRBV12-4	CASSPSREKYF	TGTGCCAGCAGTCCCTCTAGGGAGAAGTACTTC
few	TRBJ2-1	TRBD2	TRBV5-1	CASSLPSGSYPEQFF	TGCGCCAGCAGCTTGCCGAGCGGGAGTTACCCTGAGCAGTTCTTC